This TCR beta chain was observed in a study of T cell changes during pregnancy in multiple sclerosis. Trimming removed 0 bases at V and 5 bases at J, with 11 bases between. Germline assignment: CDR1 SGHDT and CDR2 YYEEEE. This CDR3 is built from 14 residues. Sequenced by immunoSEQ multiplex PCR; TCRdb stores in-frame clones only, minus some. The data hold around 80,000 clones, with just over 90% observed a single time. The count of this clone is one. The chain combines TRBV5-6 with TRBJ2-5; possibly TRBD1 for D (6 bases). This clonotype was obtained from a female donor with multiple sclerosis, enrolled in a pregnancy study. Sequencing was performed on peripheral blood, taken before pregnancy. The CDR3: CASSLAGTMETQYF. The CDR3, as DNA: TGTGCCAGCAGCTTGGCCGGGACAATGGAGACCCAGTACTTC.